This T cell receptor (beta chain) was retrieved from a study of cytomegalovirus exposure and HLA in healthy donors. This clone appeared a few times. Its matching antigen is unknown. Overall study findings and caveats: Among TCR sequences, most were rare, though some public TCRs appeared in many donors.

The PCR employed 60 Vbeta primers together with 13 Jbeta primers. The repertoire was sequenced with immunoSEQ multiplex PCR; TCRdb's copy has only in-frame clones and lacks some. The profile shows over 150,000 clones, 84% of them singletons. The sequencing sample was made of PBMCs. This TCR came from a girl under 18 in good health and CMV-seropositive.

The CDR3 sequence: CASSFNGGEVDGYTF. The CDR3 nucleotides are TGCGCCAGCAGCTTTAACGGGGGTGAAGTAGATGGCTACACCTTC. The chain joins TRBV5-1 to TRBJ1-2; tentatively, D is TRBD1 (5 bases). From germline, CDR1 is SGHRS and CDR2 YFSETQ. V was pared by 2 bases and J by 6 bases, with 17 bases between. The CDR3 has 15 amino acids. The full variable domain, completed using reference TRBV5-1 and TRBJ1-2, is KAGVTQTPRYLIKTRGQQVTLSCSPISGHRSVSWYQQTPGQGLQFLFEYFSETQRNKGNFPGRFSGRQFSNSRSEMNVSTLELGDSALYLCASSFNGGEVDGYTFGSGTRLTVV.